One sample yielded the 2 T cell receptor beta chains listed below, sequenced in a study of blood T cell repertoires in COVID-19. Sequenced by immunoSEQ multiplex PCR; TCRdb stores in-frame clones only, minus some. The table records over 120,000 clones, roughly 79% of them present only once. The sample was peripheral blood. These TCRs come from a human donor in a cohort sampled during active COVID-19.

This clone was seen a single time. The gene calls are TRBV27 and TRBJ2-2, with D unresolved. V lost 5 bases, J lost 2 bases, and 9 bases lay in between. CDR3 length: 14 amino acids. Germline V gene lookup returns CDR1 MNHEY and CDR2 SMNVEV (reference sequence). The CDR3 DNA reads as TGTGCCAGCAGTCCCTACAGAAACACCGGGGAGCTGTTTTTT. Translated, it gives CASSPYRNTGELFF.

V usage is TRBV28 and J usage is TRBJ1-2; the match to TRBD1 covers 9 bases. V lost 5 bases and J lost 8; bases outside the gene matches: 12. There are 15 residues in the CDR3. The V gene's germline CDR1 is MDHEN and CDR2 SYDVKM. The CDR3 is CASSPGPGQGFGYTF. In DNA, the CDR3 is TGTGCCAGCAGTCCCGGGCCCGGACAGGGGTTCGGCTACACCTTC.